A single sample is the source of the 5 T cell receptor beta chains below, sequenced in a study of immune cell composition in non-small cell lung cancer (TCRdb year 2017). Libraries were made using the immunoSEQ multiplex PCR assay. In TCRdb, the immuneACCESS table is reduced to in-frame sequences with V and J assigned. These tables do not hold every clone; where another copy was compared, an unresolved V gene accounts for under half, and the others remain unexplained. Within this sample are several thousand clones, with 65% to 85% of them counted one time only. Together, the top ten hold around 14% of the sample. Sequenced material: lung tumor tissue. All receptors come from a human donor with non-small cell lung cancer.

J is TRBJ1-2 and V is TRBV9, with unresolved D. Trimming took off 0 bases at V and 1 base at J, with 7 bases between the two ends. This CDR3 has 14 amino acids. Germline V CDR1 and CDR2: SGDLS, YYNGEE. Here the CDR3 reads CASSVVSDNYGYTF. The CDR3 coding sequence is TGTGCCAGCAGCGTAGTGTCAGATAACTATGGCTACACCTTC.

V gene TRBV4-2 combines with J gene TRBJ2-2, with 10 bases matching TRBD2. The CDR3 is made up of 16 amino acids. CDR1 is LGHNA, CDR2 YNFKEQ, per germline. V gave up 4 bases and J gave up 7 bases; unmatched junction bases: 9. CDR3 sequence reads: CASSPQREGPFGELFF. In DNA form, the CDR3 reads TGTGCCAGCAGCCCCCAGCGGGAGGGCCCGTTCGGGGAGCTGTTTTTT.

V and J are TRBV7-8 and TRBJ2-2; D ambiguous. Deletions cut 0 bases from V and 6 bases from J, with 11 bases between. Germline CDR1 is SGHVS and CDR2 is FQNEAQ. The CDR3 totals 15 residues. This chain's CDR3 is CASSLASRSAGELFF. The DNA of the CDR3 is TGTGCCAGCAGCTTAGCCTCGAGGTCGGCCGGGGAGCTGTTTTTT.

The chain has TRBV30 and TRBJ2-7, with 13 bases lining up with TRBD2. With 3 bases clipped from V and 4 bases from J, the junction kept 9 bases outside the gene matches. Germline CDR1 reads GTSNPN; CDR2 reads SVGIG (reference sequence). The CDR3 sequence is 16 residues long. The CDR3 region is CAWRGTSGEQRYEQYF. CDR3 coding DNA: TGTGCCTGGAGGGGGACTAGCGGGGAACAGAGGTACGAGCAGTACTTC.

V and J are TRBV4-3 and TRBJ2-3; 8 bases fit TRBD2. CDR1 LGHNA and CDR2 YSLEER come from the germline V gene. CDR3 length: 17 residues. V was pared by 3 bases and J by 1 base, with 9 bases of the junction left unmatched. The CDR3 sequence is CASSQGAWTSRTDTQYF. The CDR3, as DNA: TGCGCCAGCAGCCAGGGCGCGTGGACTAGCCGCACAGATACGCAGTATTTT.